Presented here are 21 T cell receptor beta chains from one specimen sequenced in a study of shared clonotypes between healthy human individuals. Repertoires were generated with immunoSEQ multiplex PCR, while TCRdb's copy carries only in-frame clones and drops some. This sample has 2 million to 2.5 million clones; about 95% occur once, and the top ten carry 0.85% to 1.3%. Selected positively for CCR7 and CD45RO-negative, naive CD8 cells excluded terminally differentiated effector memory CD45RA+ cells. What was sequenced was naive CD8+ T cells sorted from blood. Source of these receptors: a man between 18 and 35 years old in good health.

The chain has TRBV11-1 and TRBJ1-1, with TRBD1 matching 8 bases. The junction had 7 bases not matched to a gene; V was cut back by 5 bases and J by 11 bases. CDR1 is SGHAT, CDR2 FQDESV, per germline (reference sequence). CDR3 size: 12 residues. The CDR3 coding sequence is TGTGCCAGCAGCGACCGGACAGGGTGGGCTTTCTTT. Protein product: CASSDRTGWAFF. The whole variable domain, remainder taken from reference TRBV11-1 and TRBJ1-1, is EAEVAQSPRYKITEKSQAVAFWCDPISGHATLYWYRQILGQGPELLVQFQDESVVDDSQLPKDRFSAERLKGVDSTLKIQPAELGDSAMYLCASSDRTGWAFFGQGTRLTVV.

V and J are TRBV13 and TRBJ2-1; the D call may be TRBD1 or TRBD2 (5 bases each). Germline CDR1 PRHDT, CDR2 FYEKMQ (reference sequence). V was trimmed by 1 base and J by 0 bases, leaving 10 bases between them. This CDR3 comprises 16 residues. Here the CDR3 DNA reads TGTGCCAGCAGCTTAGAACCAGGGACCTCCTACAATGAGCAGTTCTTC. Its protein is CASSLEPGTSYNEQFF.

Concerning this clone itself: Other DNA sequences in this sample translate to the same CDR3. The rearrangement links TRBV5-6 to TRBJ2-7; no definite D call. V lost 1 base and J lost 6, with 8 bases in between. The germline V gene encodes CDR1 SGHDT and CDR2 YYEEEE. The CDR3 runs 12 residues. The CDR3 loop reads CASSLLGSEQYF. The CDR3 bases are TGTGCCAGCAGCTTGTTAGGCAGCGAGCAGTACTTC.

CDR3 in DNA: TGTGCCAGCAGCTTGGAGGGACTAGCGGGAGGGCCCTTCGAGCAGTACTTC. It codes for CASSLEGLAGGPFEQYF. J is TRBJ2-7 and V is TRBV5-6; 16 bases are shared with TRBD2. This CDR3 contains 17 residues. Germline loops: CDR1 SGHDT, CDR2 YYEEEE. Unmatched junction bases numbered 6, after V lost 0 bases and J lost 6 bases.

DNA for the CDR3: TGTGCCAGCAGCCCCTCCCCAGGAGGGGTCTTCGGGGAGCTGTTTTTT. This encodes CASSPSPGGVFGELFF. The J gene is TRBJ2-2, the V gene TRBV11-2; D is perhaps TRBD2 (6 bases). Looked up from germline, CDR1 is SGHAT and CDR2 is FQNNGV. Trimming shortened V by 5 bases and J by 7 bases, and 20 bases separated the two germline ends. The CDR3 spans 16 residues.

V usage is TRBV6-1 and J usage is TRBJ1-1; D not resolved. Germline CDR1 is MNHNS and CDR2 is SASEGT. The CDR3 runs to 15 residues. Trimming stripped 5 bases from V and 3 bases from J, with 16 bases between. Here the CDR3 reads CASSIRAATYTEAFF. The CDR3, as DNA: TGTGCCAGCAGTATACGGGCAGCGACATACACTGAAGCTTTCTTT.

The rearrangement uses TRBV2 and TRBJ2-7; D possibly corresponds to TRBD2 (5 bases). Trimming shortened V by 0 bases and J by 1 base, and 13 bases separated the two germline ends. The CDR3 length is 16 residues. Looked up from germline, CDR1 is SNHLY and CDR2 is FYNNEI. This CDR3 is CASSEALRSGSYEQYF. In nucleotides, the CDR3 is TGTGCCAGCAGTGAAGCGCTTCGGAGCGGTTCCTACGAGCAGTACTTC.

This chain connects TRBV6-5 to TRBJ2-3; no definite D call. Germline values: CDR1 MNHEY, CDR2 SVGAGI. This CDR3 is 13 amino acids long. Trimming removed 1 base from V and 3 bases from J, with 5 bases in between. CDR3 residues: CASSYLTTDTQYF. CDR3 bases: TGTGCCAGCAGTTACTTGACTACAGATACGCAGTATTTT.

The rearrangement links TRBV6-1 to TRBJ2-7; D uncertain. This CDR3 is 15 amino acids long. V lost 2 bases, J lost 1 base, and 12 bases lay in between. The germline gives CDR1 MNHNS, CDR2 SASEGT. The CDR3 spells CASSESLGGSYEQYF. CDR3 nucleotides: TGTGCCAGCAGTGAATCTTTGGGCGGTTCCTACGAGCAGTACTTC.

The DNA of the CDR3 is TGTGCCAGCAGCTGGACAGGACAAGCTTACGAGCAGTACTTC. Its translation is CASSWTGQAYEQYF. The V gene is TRBV6-5, the J gene TRBJ2-7; 7 nucleotides agree with TRBD1. V was pared by 6 bases and J by 4 bases, with 9 bases of the junction left unmatched. There are 14 residues in the CDR3. The germline V gene has CDR1 MNHEY and CDR2 SVGAGI.

In regard to this clone: A much larger clone sits a single nucleotide away, making a read error possible. This same CDR3 is encoded by further DNA sequences in the sample. The rearrangement joins TRBV5-4 to TRBJ2-7, with TRBD1 matching 7 bases. CDR1 and CDR2 (germline): SGHNT, YYREEE (reference sequence). The CDR3 spans 14 residues. V was pared by 2 bases and J by 2 bases, with 4 bases of the junction left unmatched. The CDR3 is CASSLGQGAYEQYF. The CDR3 DNA reads TGTGCCAGCAGCTTAGGCCAGGGGGCCTACGAGCAGTACTTC.

The rearrangement joins TRBV10-1 to TRBJ2-2; 7 bases agree with TRBD2. CDR1 is WNHNN and CDR2 is SYGVQD in the germline V gene (reference sequence). J was trimmed by 2 bases and V by 2 bases; bases with no gene match: 5. The CDR3 has 16 residues. The CDR3 nucleotides are TGCGCCAGCAGTGAGGCGGCTAGCGGAAACACCGGGGAGCTGTTTTTT. Translation gives CASSEAASGNTGELFF.

This clone has just a few counts. J is TRBJ1-2 and V is TRBV5-1; maybe TRBD1 (6 bases). CDR1 and CDR2 from the germline V gene are SGHRS and YFSETQ. The CDR3 spans 13 residues. With 2 bases removed from V and 6 bases from J, the gap between germline ends came to 11 bases. CDR3: CASSFYRADGYTF. CDR3 nucleotides: TGCGCCAGCAGCTTCTACAGGGCGGATGGCTACACCTTC. Drawing the rest from reference TRBV5-1 and TRBJ1-2, the complete variable domain is KAGVTQTPRYLIKTRGQQVTLSCSPISGHRSVSWYQQTPGQGLQFLFEYFSETQRNKGNFPGRFSGRQFSNSRSEMNVSTLELGDSALYLCASSFYRADGYTFGSGTRLTVV.

Turning to this clone: The sample holds other DNA sequences that translate to the same CDR3. CDR3 DNA: TGTGCCAGCAGTTACTCGAGGATCGGGGAGCTGTTTTTT. Protein: CASSYSRIGELFF. V is TRBV6-5 and J is TRBJ2-2; D is ambiguous. Germline V gives CDR1 MNHEY, CDR2 SVGAGI. The V gene lost 0 bases and the J gene lost 7 bases, with 6 bases spanning the gap. This CDR3 spans 13 amino acids.

CDR3 DNA: TGTGCCAGCAGCCCGTGGGGCGGGACAGGACCGGAACCCTATGGCTACACCTTC. Translation gives CASSPWGGTGPEPYGYTF. The chain uses TRBV13 and TRBJ1-2, with TRBD1 identical over 8 bases. CDR3 size: 18 residues. The germline CDR1 and CDR2 sequences are PRHDT and FYEKMQ (reference sequence). J was trimmed by 4 bases and V by 5 bases; bases with no gene match: 18.

This clone appeared a single time. The rearrangement uses TRBV2 and TRBJ2-2; no definite D call. With 3 bases removed from V and 6 bases from J, the gap between germline ends came to 14 bases. There are 15 residues in the CDR3. The germline V gene has CDR1 SNHLY and CDR2 FYNNEI. The CDR3 here is CASSESSLKAGELFF. The CDR3 DNA sequence: TGTGCCAGCAGTGAGAGTTCCTTAAAGGCCGGGGAGCTGTTTTTT.

The chain employs TRBV5-4 and TRBJ2-7; D is unclear. The germline V gene has CDR1 SGHNT and CDR2 YYREEE (reference sequence). V lost 2 bases and J 3 bases, leaving 15 bases between the germline ends. There are 15 residues in the CDR3. CDR3 nucleotide sequence: TGTGCCAGCAGCTTACCCTCGACGGCCAGCTACGAGCAGTACTTC. It codes for CASSLPSTASYEQYF.

Turning to this clone: This sample includes further DNA sequences coding for the same CDR3. The chain uses TRBV9 and TRBJ2-7; no firm D call. This CDR3 is built from 13 residues. In germline, CDR1 is SGDLS, CDR2 YYNGEE. V lost 1 base and J lost 4, with 9 bases in between. CDR3 nucleotide sequence: TGTGCCAGCAGCGTATCAGGCAGTTACGAGCAGTACTTC. Its translation is CASSVSGSYEQYF. Filled out from reference TRBV9 and TRBJ2-7, the complete variable domain reads DSGVTQTPKHLITATGQRVTLRCSPRSGDLSVYWYQQSLDQGLQFLIQYYNGEERAKGNILERFSAQQFPDLHSELNLSSLELGDSALYFCASSVSGSYEQYFGPGTRLTVT.

J is TRBJ1-6 and V is TRBV13; possible D gene TRBD1, 5 bases. This CDR3 region has 11 residues. CDR1 and CDR2 from the germline V gene are PRHDT and FYEKMQ (reference sequence). V was shortened by 0 bases and J by 17 bases, with 8 bases between the two germline ends. The CDR3 region is CASSLGGVVHF. In nucleotides, the CDR3 is TGTGCCAGCAGCTTAGGAGGGGTGGTCCACTTT.

About this clone: The sample contains more than one DNA sequence encoding this CDR3. The chain recombines TRBV10-2 with TRBJ2-7; D remains ambiguous. The CDR3 runs to 12 residues. The V gene's germline CDR1 is WSHSY and CDR2 SAAADI. V lost 0 bases, J lost 2 bases, and 2 bases lay in between. The chain's CDR3 is CASSESPYEQYF. The CDR3 DNA sequence: TGCGCCAGCAGTGAGTCGCCCTACGAGCAGTACTTC.

The rearrangement links TRBV5-1 to TRBJ2-5; 7 bases map to TRBD1. The germline V gene has CDR1 SGHRS and CDR2 YFSETQ. The CDR3 runs 16 residues. The J segment lost 1 base and the V segment lost 2 bases, leaving 8 bases of the junction unmatched. DNA for the CDR3: TGCGCCAGCAGCTTCCCGTTAACAGGGGTCCAAGAGACCCAGTACTTC. Its protein is CASSFPLTGVQETQYF.